These 21 T cell receptor beta chains originate from one sample sequenced in a study of CD4 T cell repertoires in COVID-19. This table comes from immunoSEQ multiplex PCR, and its TCRdb copy is limited to in-frame clones, with some not included. This sample carries some 80,000 clones, 83% of them seen once, and the ten largest clones take about 0.58%. The material was CD4+ T cells from peripheral blood, obtained after recovery from COVID-19. These receptors came from a human donor who had COVID-19.

This rearrangement joins TRBV5-8 to TRBJ1-1; 7 bases fit TRBD1. Germline CDR1 and CDR2: SGHTS and YDEGEE. The CDR3 has 15 amino acids. V trimming: 2 bases; J trimming: 3 bases; junction bases outside the gene matches: 7. The CDR3 nucleotides are TGTGCCAGCAGCTTAGGGACAGCGGGAGACACTGAAGCTTTCTTT. Its protein is CASSLGTAGDTEAFF.

The chain uses TRBV20-1 and TRBJ2-7; unclear D gene. The V gene lost 2 bases and the J gene lost 2 bases, with 4 bases spanning the gap. Germline CDR1 reads DFQATT; CDR2 reads SNEGSKA (reference sequence). The CDR3 sequence is 11 residues long. The CDR3 nucleotides read TGCAGTGCTAGACCGGCCTACGAGCAGTACTTC. This sequence encodes CSARPAYEQYF.

The chain links TRBV12-5 to TRBJ1-5, with D tentatively TRBD1 (5 bases). CDR1 is LGHNT, CDR2 FRNRAP, per germline. The CDR3 is 13 residues long. V shed 5 bases and J shed 7 bases, with 12 bases lying between them. As DNA, the CDR3 is TGTGCTAGTGGTCAGGATCAGGGACAGCCCCAGCATTTT. Translating it yields CASGQDQGQPQHF.

The chain is built from TRBV6-2 or TRBV6-3 and TRBJ2-7; D gene unclear. The germline V gene encodes CDR1 MNHEY and CDR2 SVGEGT. This CDR3 has 12 amino acids. Trimming shortened V by 6 bases and J by 1 base, and 7 bases separated the two germline ends. CDR3 nucleotide sequence: TGTGCCAGCAGCCCAGTGTCCTACGAGCAGTACTTC. Amino acids: CASSPVSYEQYF.

The CDR3 sequence is CASSPNSGAGEKLFF. The CDR3, as DNA: TGTGCCAGCAGCCCCAACTCGGGGGCGGGGGAAAAACTGTTTTTT. This chain joins TRBV7-2 and TRBJ1-4, with D maybe TRBD1 (6 bases). Germline CDR1 is SGHTA and CDR2 is FQGNSA. V was cut by 5 bases and J by 8 bases, with 18 bases left in between. The CDR3 is 15 amino acids. The variable domain in full, completed from reference TRBV7-2 and TRBJ1-4, reads GAGVSQSPSNKVTEKGKDVELRCDPISGHTALYWYRQSLGQGLEFLIYFQGNSAPDKSGLPSDRFSAERTGGSVSTLTIQRTQQEDSAVYLCASSPNSGAGEKLFFGSGTQLSVL.

This chain uses TRBV3-1 (or the pseudogene TRBV3-2) with TRBJ1-3; D gene unclear. Germline V gene lookup returns CDR1 LGHDT and CDR2 YNNKEL (reference sequence). CDR3 length: 15 amino acids. Trimming shortened V by 2 bases and J by 1 base, and 9 bases separated the two germline ends. The chain's CDR3 is CASSQIWGSGNTIYF. The CDR3 nucleotides read TGTGCCAGCAGCCAAATATGGGGATCTGGAAACACCATATATTTT.

The chain carries TRBV6-1 and TRBJ2-3; maybe TRBD2 (6 bases). The CDR3 runs 15 residues. Trimming removed 3 bases at V and 0 bases at J, with 10 bases between. From germline, CDR1 is MNHNS and CDR2 SASEGT. The CDR3 bases are TGTGCCAGCAGTGATGCAGGGACTAGCACAGATACGCAGTATTTT. Its protein product is CASSDAGTSTDTQYF.

V gene TRBV6-4 combines with J gene TRBJ2-3, with unresolved D. The CDR3 is 15 residues long. The V end lost 4 bases, the J end lost 7 bases, and 18 bases lay between the germline ends. CDR1 is MRHNA and CDR2 is SNTAGT in the germline V gene. The CDR3 here is CASSGAPRIDHTQYF. DNA for the CDR3: TGTGCCAGCAGTGGGGCCCCCAGGATCGACCATACGCAGTATTTT.

Of note for this clone: One end of the junction does not line up with germline, which may come from a read error. This chain links TRBV5-1 with TRBJ2-2, with 15 positions matching TRBD2. CDR1 is SGHRS and CDR2 is YFSETQ in the germline V gene. The CDR3 runs 18 residues. For the CDR3, the DNA is TGCGCCAGCAGCCCGGGACTAGCGGGGGGTTACCGCACCAGGGAGCTGTTTTTT. Protein: CASSPGLAGGYRTRELFF.

As concerns this clone: A read error may produce the germline difference seen at one junction end. This chain links TRBV7-8 with TRBJ2-5; 10 bases match TRBD1. This CDR3 spans 15 amino acids. Germline CDR1 SGHVS, CDR2 FQNEAQ. CDR3: CASSFRDRGQVTQYF. CDR3 bases: TGTGCCAGCAGCTTTAGAGACAGGGGGCAAGTGACCCAGTACTTC.

The DNA for the CDR3 is TGTGCCATCAGTGAGCGGGAGGAAAACGAGCAGTACTTC. Its translation: CAISEREENEQYF. V gene TRBV10-3 combines with J gene TRBJ2-7, with TRBD2 identical over 7 bases. There are 13 residues in the CDR3. Germline values: CDR1 ENHRY, CDR2 SYGVKD. After removal of 2 bases from V and 5 bases from J, the junction contained 3 bases not matched to a gene.

The CDR3 DNA is TGCGCCAGCAGCTTACTAGCGGGAGGTCTGTTCTTC. Its protein product is CASSLLAGGLFF. V is TRBV5-1 and J is TRBJ2-1, with 12 bases identical to TRBD2. Germline CDR1 is SGHRS and CDR2 is YFSETQ. This CDR3 has 12 amino acids. The junction had 3 bases not matched to a gene; V was cut back by 2 bases and J by 15 bases.

V gene TRBV7-2 combines with J gene TRBJ2-3, with D maybe TRBD2 (5 bases). From germline, CDR1 is SGHTA and CDR2 FQGNSA. Trimming left V 4 bases short and J 1 base short, with 9 bases between. The CDR3 consists of 14 residues. CDR3: CASSSGTRTDTQYF. The CDR3 DNA sequence: TGTGCCAGCAGCTCGGGAACCCGCACAGATACGCAGTATTTT. The complete variable domain, with remaining parts taken from reference TRBV7-2 and TRBJ2-3, reads GAGVSQSPSNKVTEKGKDVELRCDPISGHTALYWYRQSLGQGLEFLIYFQGNSAPDKSGLPSDRFSAERTGGSVSTLTIQRTQQEDSAVYLCASSSGTRTDTQYFGPGTRLTVL.

The chain joins TRBV11-2 to TRBJ1-2, with 9 positions matching TRBD1. Germline loops: CDR1 SGHAT, CDR2 FQNNGV. Trimming took 3 bases from V and 7 from J; bases not matched to a gene: 3. The CDR3 length is 13 residues. This CDR3 reads CASSLGQGGGYTF. The CDR3 nucleotides read TGTGCCAGCAGCTTGGGACAGGGTGGTGGCTACACCTTC.

The genes are TRBV7-3 and TRBJ2-2; the D is unclear. The V gene's germline CDR1 is SGHTA and CDR2 FQGTGA. V lost 2 bases, J lost 2 bases, and 3 bases lay in between. The CDR3 extends over 13 amino acids. The CDR3 region has the DNA TGTGCCAGCAGCTTACGTAACACCGGGGAGCTGTTTTTT. This codes for CASSLRNTGELFF.

V gene TRBV4-1 combines with J gene TRBJ2-1, with 10 nucleotides matching TRBD2. Germline V CDR1 and CDR2: MGHRA, YSYEKL. The V segment lost 3 bases and the J segment 0 bases; nucleotides outside the gene matches: 8. This CDR3 comprises 18 residues. The CDR3 loop is CASSHTTSGEPSYNEQFF. In DNA, the CDR3 is TGCGCCAGCAGCCACACTACTAGCGGGGAACCCTCCTACAATGAGCAGTTCTTC.

The chain has TRBV2 and TRBJ1-3; D is undetermined. CDR1 and CDR2 (germline): SNHLY, FYNNEI. The V and J ends lost 6 bases and 2 bases respectively, with 14 bases between them. The CDR3 sequence is 15 residues long. The CDR3 nucleotides read TGTGCCAGCAGGGTTAGTTGGAGTCCTGGAAACACCATATATTTT. It specifies CASRVSWSPGNTIYF.

V gene TRBV2 combines with J gene TRBJ2-2; 12 bases line up with TRBD2. In germline, CDR1 is SNHLY, CDR2 FYNNEI. Trimming removed 6 bases from V and 2 bases from J; junction bases left unmatched: 7. The CDR3 totals 17 residues. CDR3 DNA: TGTGCCAGCAGGGCGACTAGCGGGAGTCTTAACACCGGGGAGCTGTTTTTT. Translated: CASRATSGSLNTGELFF.

The chain's CDR3 is CASSPSSTGGGLSAYEKLFF. The CDR3, as DNA: TGCGCCAGCAGCCCTTCCTCAACAGGGGGTGGCCTCTCGGCTTATGAAAAACTGTTTTTT. The rearrangement joins TRBV5-1 to TRBJ1-4; 8 bases are a match to TRBD1. The V segment lost 4 bases and the J segment 6 bases; nucleotides outside the gene matches: 23. The CDR3 runs to 20 residues. Germline CDR1 reads SGHRS; CDR2 reads YFSETQ.

The genes are TRBV4-2 and TRBJ2-5, with D unclear. Germline V lookup: CDR1 LGHNA, CDR2 YNFKEQ. The CDR3 loop spans 12 amino acids. V dropped 1 base and J dropped 5 bases, with 5 bases sitting between them. For the CDR3, the DNA is TGTGCCAGCAGCCAAGCCCGGGAGACCCAGTACTTC. This codes for CASSQARETQYF.

This clone has a single count. This chain connects TRBV5-1 to TRBJ2-2, with 8 bases fitting TRBD2. V shed 1 base and J 6 bases; nucleotides not matched to a gene: 8. The CDR3 is 16 residues long. The germline gives CDR1 SGHRS, CDR2 YFSETQ. The CDR3 DNA reads as TGCGCCAGCAGCTTGTCACTCTTGCGGGAGGCCGGGGAGCTGTTTTTT. As protein: CASSLSLLREAGELFF.